A single sample gave rise to the 23 T cell receptor beta chains below, sequenced in a study of T cell responses to AZD1222 COVID-19 vaccine. Clones were sequenced by immunoSEQ multiplex PCR, and TCRdb holds only the in-frame ones, with some missing. The sample records 100,000 to 150,000 clones, around 94% being singletons. Specimen: peripheral blood, collected on day 0 of AZD1222 vaccination. These receptors all come from an adult in good health.

V is TRBV12-3 or TRBV12-4 and J is TRBJ1-2; no definite D call. The CDR3 runs 12 residues. Trimming removed 5 bases at V and 7 bases at J, with 11 bases between. CDR3 residues: CASSPRWGGYTF. The DNA of the CDR3 is TGTGCCAGCAGTCCCAGATGGGGTGGCTACACCTTC.

V and J are TRBV19 and TRBJ1-5, with D possibly matching TRBD1 (6 bases). The CDR3 sequence is 16 residues long. The ends were cut back, 1 base at V and 0 bases at J, with 10 bases in the middle. CDR1 and CDR2 from the germline V gene are LNHDA and SQIVND (reference sequence). Here the CDR3 reads CASSIGTADSNQPQHF. The CDR3 DNA is TGTGCCAGTAGTATAGGGACAGCTGATAGCAATCAGCCCCAGCATTTT.

This clone was recorded once. V gene TRBV28 combines with J gene TRBJ1-4; D gene unclear. V lost 6 bases to trimming and J lost 4 bases, with 12 bases between them. The length of the CDR3 is 14 residues. Germline CDR1 reads MDHEN; CDR2 reads SYDVKM. The CDR3 region has the DNA TGTGCCAGCAGCACCACTTTTAGTAATGAAAAACTGTTTTTT. This gives the protein CASSTTFSNEKLFF.

The chain links TRBV28 to TRBJ2-1; perhaps TRBD2 as D (5 bases). The length of the CDR3 is 17 residues. Trimming removed 1 base at V and 8 bases at J, with 21 bases between. Germline CDR1 and CDR2: MDHEN and SYDVKM. In DNA form, the CDR3 reads TGTGCCAGCAGTTTATACGGTCCGGGATCCCGAGGCCATGAGCAGTTCTTC. It specifies CASSLYGPGSRGHEQFF.

The J gene is TRBJ1-1, the V gene TRBV5-8; possible D gene TRBD1, 5 bases. V lost 1 base and J lost 2, with 18 bases in between. CDR1 is SGHTS and CDR2 is YDEGEE in the germline V gene. The CDR3 covers 17 residues. CDR3 protein: CASSLFTGMAINTEAFF. CDR3 in DNA: TGTGCCAGCAGCTTGTTTACAGGTATGGCGATAAACACTGAAGCTTTCTTT.

The J gene is TRBJ1-6, the V gene TRBV12-3 or TRBV12-4; D gene uncertain. Trimming shortened V by 5 bases and J by 4 bases, and 6 bases separated the two germline ends. The CDR3 loop spans 13 amino acids. CDR3 amino acids: CASSISYNSPLHF. The DNA for the CDR3 is TGTGCCAGCAGTATCTCTTATAATTCACCCCTCCACTTT.

The chain recombines TRBV19 with TRBJ1-5; 8 bases are a match to TRBD1. This CDR3 comprises 15 residues. The germline V gene has CDR1 LNHDA and CDR2 SQIVND (reference sequence). Trimming at V came to 4 bases and at J to 0 bases, leaving 2 bases not matched to a gene. CDR3 sequence reads: CASSTGQGSNQPQHF. The CDR3 coding sequence is TGTGCCAGTAGTACCGGACAGGGTAGCAATCAGCCCCAGCATTTT.

The chain carries TRBV5-1 and TRBJ1-4, with 8 bases lining up with TRBD1. The CDR3 covers 18 residues. Germline CDR1 SGHRS, CDR2 YFSETQ. J lost 4 bases, V lost 0 bases, and 11 bases had no gene match. The CDR3 DNA reads TGCGCCAGCAGCTTGGTGGCGGGGCAGGGGGCGATTAATGAAAAACTGTTTTTT. Residues: CASSLVAGQGAINEKLFF.

The gene calls are TRBV21-1 and TRBJ1-6; the D call of TRBD1 is as the table states it, not checked on the DNA. TRBV21-1 represents a pseudogene. The CDR3 has 17 amino acids. The CDR3 nucleotides read TGTGCCAGCAGCAGGACATGGGCGAGCTCCTATAATTCACCCCTCCACTTT. This codes for CASSRTWASSYNSPLHF.

The rearrangement links TRBV7-3 to TRBJ1-6; 9 nucleotides match TRBD1. The germline CDR1 and CDR2 sequences are SGHTA and FQGTGA. V lost 5 bases, J lost 10 bases, and 6 bases stayed unmatched. The CDR3 is 14 residues long. The CDR3 DNA is TGTGCCAGCAGCCCGGGACAGGGAGGATCACCCCTCCACTTT. This gives the protein CASSPGQGGSPLHF.

The V and J genes are TRBV6-5 and TRBJ1-1, with 8 positions matching TRBD1. The CDR3 has 14 amino acids. CDR1 and CDR2 from the germline V gene are MNHEY and SVGAGI. V gave up 6 bases and J gave up 5 bases; unmatched junction bases: 8. CDR3 nucleotide sequence: TGTGCCAGCAGAGACAGGACAGGGTGGACTGAAGCTTTCTTT. Translation: CASRDRTGWTEAFF.

This clone came up once. The chain uses TRBV11-2 and TRBJ2-1; TRBD1 agrees at 9 bases. V lost 5 bases, J lost 7 bases, and 9 bases stayed unmatched. The CDR3 has 15 amino acids. Germline values: CDR1 SGHAT, CDR2 FQNNGV. The CDR3 DNA sequence: TGTGCCAGCAGCAACCGACAGGGGGTCGATAATGAGCAGTTCTTC. This encodes CASSNRQGVDNEQFF. The full variable domain, its missing parts supplied by reference TRBV11-2 and TRBJ2-1, is EAGVAQSPRYKIIEKRQSVAFWCNPISGHATLYWYQQILGQGPKLLIQFQNNGVVDDSQLPKDRFSAERLKGVDSTLKIQPAKLEDSAVYLCASSNRQGVDNEQFFGPGTRLTVL.

As concerns this clone: Germline is not matched at one junction end, which may reflect a read error. V and J are TRBV18 and TRBJ2-7; tentatively, D is TRBD1 (5 bases). CDR1 is KGHSH and CDR2 is LQKENI in the germline V gene. The CDR3 runs to 12 residues. The CDR3 loop is CASSRIDRALHF. The CDR3 bases are TGTGCCAGCTCACGGATCGACAGAGCTCTCCACTTC.

The V and J genes are TRBV7-9 and TRBJ1-2, with 7 bases that match TRBD1. There are 15 residues in the CDR3. Trimming at V came to 5 bases and at J to 4 bases, leaving 10 bases not matched to a gene. In germline, CDR1 is SEHNR, CDR2 FQNEAQ (reference sequence). The CDR3 DNA is TGTGCCAGCAGCCCCCCCAGACAGGGTTTCTATGGCTACACCTTC. Amino acid sequence: CASSPPRQGFYGYTF.

This chain uses TRBV29-1 with TRBJ2-1, with TRBD1 matching over 7 bases. J lost 6 bases, V lost 2 bases, and 10 bases had no gene match. CDR1 SQVTM and CDR2 ANQGSEA come from the germline V gene. The length of the CDR3 is 15 residues. The CDR3 region has the DNA TGCAGCGTTGAAAAGGACAGGATCATGATCAATGAGCAGTTCTTC. Its protein is CSVEKDRIMINEQFF.

This chain joins TRBV1 and TRBJ2-5; the D call in the table, TRBD2, was not verified against the DNA. TRBV1 is classified as a pseudogene. This CDR3 contains 16 residues. The DNA for the CDR3 is TGCACCAGCAGCCAAGAACGGGATAGCGCCGGGGAGACCCAGTACTTC. Amino acid sequence: CTSSQERDSAGETQYF.

In nucleotides, the CDR3 is TGTGCCCTTTCGACAGGGGGCGGAAACACCATATATTTT. It translates to CALSTGGGNTIYF. The chain links TRBV30 to TRBJ1-3; 10 positions agree with TRBD1. This CDR3 is built from 13 residues. CDR1 and CDR2 from the germline V gene are GTSNPN and SVGIG (reference sequence). With V trimmed by 8 bases and J by 4 bases, 5 bases remained unmatched.

The chain has TRBV4-3 and TRBJ2-2; 7 bases match TRBD1. Per the germline V gene, CDR1 is LGHNA and CDR2 is YSLEER. This CDR3 region has 15 residues. With 3 bases clipped from V and 5 bases from J, the junction kept 6 bases outside the gene matches. The CDR3 coding sequence is TGCGCCAGCAGCCAGGGACAGTTAACAACCGGGGAGCTGTTTTTT. Amino acid sequence: CASSQGQLTTGELFF.

The chain carries TRBV11-2 and TRBJ1-5; tentative D call: TRBD1 (6 bases). CDR1 is SGHAT and CDR2 is FQNNGV in the germline V gene. Trimming removed 5 bases at V and 5 bases at J, with 16 bases between. The CDR3 sequence is 15 residues long. CDR3 sequence (DNA): TGTGCCAGCAGCCTACAGGGAGGTTTCGATCAGCCCCAGCATTTT. Translated, it gives CASSLQGGFDQPQHF. Full variable domain (outside the CDR3, taken from reference TRBV11-2 and TRBJ1-5): EAGVAQSPRYKIIEKRQSVAFWCNPISGHATLYWYQQILGQGPKLLIQFQNNGVVDDSQLPKDRFSAERLKGVDSTLKIQPAKLEDSAVYLCASSLQGGFDQPQHFGDGTRLSIL.

The J gene is TRBJ2-7, the V gene TRBV25-1; the match to TRBD1 covers 7 bases. Germline loops: CDR1 MGHDK, CDR2 SYGVNS. The CDR3 is 12 residues long. Trimming cost V 8 bases and J 5 bases; bases outside gene matches: 6. The CDR3 bases are TGTGCCAGCGGCGACAGGGTACACGAGCAGTACTTC. Residues: CASGDRVHEQYF.

The CDR3 nucleotides are TGTGCCAGCAGTTCCCGAGTCCAGGCCTACTATGGCTACACCTTC. Its translation: CASSSRVQAYYGYTF. The chain is built from TRBV28 and TRBJ1-2; no clear D. This CDR3 has 15 amino acids. Germline V gene sequence: CDR1 MDHEN, CDR2 SYDVKM. V lost 4 bases and J 3 bases, leaving 15 bases between the germline ends.

V and J are TRBV27 and TRBJ2-7; TRBD1 matches at 8 bases. The CDR3 has 15 residues. Germline lookup yields CDR1 MNHEY and CDR2 SMNVEV (reference sequence). With 4 bases clipped from V and 0 bases from J, the junction kept 5 bases outside the gene matches. The CDR3 nucleotides are TGTGCCAGCAGTTGGGACAGGTTAAGCTCCTACGAGCAGTACTTC. Protein: CASSWDRLSSYEQYF.

The V and J genes are TRBV5-1 and TRBJ2-2; possibly TRBD2 for D (5 bases). CDR3 length: 17 residues. CDR1 is SGHRS and CDR2 is YFSETQ in the germline V gene. Trimming left V 1 base short and J 5 bases short, with 18 bases between. The CDR3 coding sequence is TGCGCCAGCAGCTTGTCTACTAGTTCGAGGGAAACCGGGGAGCTGTTTTTT. Encoded protein: CASSLSTSSRETGELFF.